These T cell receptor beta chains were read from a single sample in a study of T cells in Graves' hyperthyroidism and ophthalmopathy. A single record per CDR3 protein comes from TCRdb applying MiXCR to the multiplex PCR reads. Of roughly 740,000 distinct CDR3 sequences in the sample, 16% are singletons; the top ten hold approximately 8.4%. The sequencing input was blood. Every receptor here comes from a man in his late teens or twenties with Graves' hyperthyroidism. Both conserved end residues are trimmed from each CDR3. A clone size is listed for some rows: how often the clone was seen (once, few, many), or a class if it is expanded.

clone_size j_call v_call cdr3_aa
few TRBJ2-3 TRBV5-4 ASAGEGTSTDTQY
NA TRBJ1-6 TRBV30 AWSGPGKGNSPLH
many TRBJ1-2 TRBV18 ASSPMEGGGYT
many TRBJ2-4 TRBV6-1 ASSTGQGTTKNIQY
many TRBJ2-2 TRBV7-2 ASREHRDIGELF
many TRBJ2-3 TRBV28 ASSLGLAGEGRADTQY
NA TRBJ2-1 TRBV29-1 SVAGTGVTNEQF
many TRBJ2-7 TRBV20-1 SAISPFGGRSYEQY
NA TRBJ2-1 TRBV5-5 ASSLNRVPYNEQF
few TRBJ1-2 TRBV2 ASSSTDYGYT
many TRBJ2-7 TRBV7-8 ASTPRSSSYEQY
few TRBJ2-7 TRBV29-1 SVDTGQSYEQY
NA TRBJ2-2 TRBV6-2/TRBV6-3 ASGLPLGLF
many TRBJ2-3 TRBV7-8 ASSSEMAGDTQY
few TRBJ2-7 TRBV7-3 ASSLNPGHEQY
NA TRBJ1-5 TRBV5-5 ASSWKRLISNQPQH
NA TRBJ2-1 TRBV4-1 ASSQDQYTNYNEQF
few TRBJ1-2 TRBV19 ASSFPGTGDLSYT
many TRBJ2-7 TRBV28 ASSSKSSGRGYEQY
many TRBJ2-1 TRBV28 ASRGTSGNDEQF
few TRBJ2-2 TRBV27 ASRSTGVGGELF
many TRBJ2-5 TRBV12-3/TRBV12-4 ATMVGAVQETQY
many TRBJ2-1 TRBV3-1 ASSQGQGYNEQF
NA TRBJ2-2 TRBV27 ASRRGTGTGTGELF
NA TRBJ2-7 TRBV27 ASSSRDSANEQY
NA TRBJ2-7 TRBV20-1 SASSRLAGVLEQY
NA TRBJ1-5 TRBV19 ASSQGRPQH
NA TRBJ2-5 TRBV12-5 ASGLDKQISGGQETQY
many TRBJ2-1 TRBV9 ASSVGTSPKNEQF
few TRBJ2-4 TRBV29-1 SVGTHSRGAKNIQY
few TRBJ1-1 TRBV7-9 ASSLDGIKAF
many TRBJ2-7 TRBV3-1 ASSQDFVGGYEQY
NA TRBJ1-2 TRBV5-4 ASSSGNEGGFGYT
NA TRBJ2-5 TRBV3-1 ASSQDRRRTSGQKYQETQY
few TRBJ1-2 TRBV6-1 ASIQGPGYGYT
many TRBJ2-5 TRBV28 ASRPPGQTQY
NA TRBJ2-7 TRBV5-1 ASSSPGQTYEQY
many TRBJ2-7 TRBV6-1 ASRTGLAAYEQY
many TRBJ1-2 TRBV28 ASSQGTGGAGYGYT
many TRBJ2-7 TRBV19 ASSIRLAGSYEQY
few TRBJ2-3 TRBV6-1 ASRFGLAGQNTQY
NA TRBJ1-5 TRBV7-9 ASSRGTGTFNQPQH
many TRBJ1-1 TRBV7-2 ASSLGRGAKAF
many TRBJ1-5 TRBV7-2 ASSLAPDQPQH
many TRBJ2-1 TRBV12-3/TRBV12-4 ASSSPGLVNEQF
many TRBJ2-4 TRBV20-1 SATDWGAGGSIAKNIQY
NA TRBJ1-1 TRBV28 ASSLDLSPNTEAF
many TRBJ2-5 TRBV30 AWSLPGLAEQETQY
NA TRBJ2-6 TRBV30 AWTRPGDRSGANVLT
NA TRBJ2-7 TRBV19 ASSMGLTYEQY
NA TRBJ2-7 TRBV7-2 ASSLEVTEGFYEQY
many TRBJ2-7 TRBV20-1 SARDRRTGFTYEQY
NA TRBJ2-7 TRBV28 ASSRFGQGSSYEQY
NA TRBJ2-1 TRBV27 ASSLSGGRPSYNEQF
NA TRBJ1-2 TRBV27 ASSLSQGLVPIYGYT
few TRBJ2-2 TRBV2 ASKDRGSGELF